The source of this TCR beta chain is a study of blood T cell repertoires in COVID-19. Study details: The study drew acute and convalescent COVID-19 samples from the United States, Italy and Spain. In each case, the material was cDNA or gDNA derived from T cells, B-cell-depleted T cells, or PBMCs.

This CDR3 is 15 amino acids long. CDR1 is SGHAT, CDR2 FQNNGV, per germline. With V trimmed by 4 bases and J by 2 bases, 7 bases remained unmatched. Authors' methods: Counts of nucleated cells, estimated from reference gene primer amplification, were obtained. Data came from immunoSEQ multiplex PCR; TCRdb stores just in-frame clones and leaves some out. That table gives V, J and clone size, and the DNA gave D and trimming. The sample holds about 280,000 clones, 65% to 90% seen once. The count of this clone is one. The sequencing input was peripheral blood. The chain has TRBV11-2 and TRBJ2-5, with 7 positions matching TRBD2. The sequence derives from a middle-aged man with active or convalescent COVID-19. The CDR3 DNA reads TGTGCCAGCAGCTCCGCCGGGAGGCCTCAAGAGACCCAGTACTTC. Encoded protein: CASSSAGRPQETQYF.